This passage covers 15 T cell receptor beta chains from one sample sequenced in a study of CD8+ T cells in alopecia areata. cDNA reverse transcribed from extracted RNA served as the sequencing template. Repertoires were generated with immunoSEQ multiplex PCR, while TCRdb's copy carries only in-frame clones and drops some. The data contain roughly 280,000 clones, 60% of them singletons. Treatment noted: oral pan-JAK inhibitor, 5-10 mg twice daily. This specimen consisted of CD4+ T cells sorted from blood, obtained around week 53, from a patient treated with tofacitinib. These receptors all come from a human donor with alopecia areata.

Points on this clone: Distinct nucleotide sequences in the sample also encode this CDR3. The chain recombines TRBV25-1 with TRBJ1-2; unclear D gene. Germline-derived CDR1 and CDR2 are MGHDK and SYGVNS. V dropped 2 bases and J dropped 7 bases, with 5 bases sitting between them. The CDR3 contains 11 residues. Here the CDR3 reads CASSEMGGYTF. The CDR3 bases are TGTGCCAGCAGTGAAATGGGTGGCTACACCTTC.

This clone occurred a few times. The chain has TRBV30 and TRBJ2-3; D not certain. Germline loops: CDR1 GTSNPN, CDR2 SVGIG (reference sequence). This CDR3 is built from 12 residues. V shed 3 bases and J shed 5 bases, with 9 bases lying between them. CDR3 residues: CAWSPLGDTQYF. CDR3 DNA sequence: TGTGCCTGGAGCCCTCTCGGAGATACGCAGTATTTT.

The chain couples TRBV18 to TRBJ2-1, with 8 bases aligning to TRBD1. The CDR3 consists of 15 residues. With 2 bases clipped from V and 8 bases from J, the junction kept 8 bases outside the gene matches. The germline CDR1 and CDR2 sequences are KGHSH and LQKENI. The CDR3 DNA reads TGTGCCAGCTCACCAAGGACAGGGTTCAGTCATGAGCAGTTCTTC. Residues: CASSPRTGFSHEQFF.

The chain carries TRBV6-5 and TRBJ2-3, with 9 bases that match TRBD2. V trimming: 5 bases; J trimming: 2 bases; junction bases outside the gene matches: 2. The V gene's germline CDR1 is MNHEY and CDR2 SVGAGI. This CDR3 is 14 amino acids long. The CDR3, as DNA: TGTGCCAGCAGTCAGCGGGGGGACACAGATACGCAGTATTTT. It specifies CASSQRGDTDTQYF.

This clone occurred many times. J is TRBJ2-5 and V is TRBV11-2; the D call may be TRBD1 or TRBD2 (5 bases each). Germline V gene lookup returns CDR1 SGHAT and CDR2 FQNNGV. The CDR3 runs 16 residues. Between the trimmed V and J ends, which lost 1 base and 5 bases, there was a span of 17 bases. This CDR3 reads CASSLVGWDQEETQYF. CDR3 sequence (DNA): TGTGCCAGCAGCTTAGTTGGATGGGACCAAGAGGAGACCCAGTACTTC.

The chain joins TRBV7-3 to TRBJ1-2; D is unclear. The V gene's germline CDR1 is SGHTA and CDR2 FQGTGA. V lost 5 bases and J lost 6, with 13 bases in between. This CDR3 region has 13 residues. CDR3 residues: CASSPSREHGYTF. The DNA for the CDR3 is TGTGCCAGCAGCCCAAGTCGGGAACATGGCTACACCTTC.

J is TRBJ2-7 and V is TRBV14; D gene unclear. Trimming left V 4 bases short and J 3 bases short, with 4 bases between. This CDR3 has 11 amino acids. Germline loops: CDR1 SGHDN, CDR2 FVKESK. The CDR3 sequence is CASSLFYEQYF. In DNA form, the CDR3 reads TGTGCCAGCAGCCTGTTCTACGAGCAGTACTTC.

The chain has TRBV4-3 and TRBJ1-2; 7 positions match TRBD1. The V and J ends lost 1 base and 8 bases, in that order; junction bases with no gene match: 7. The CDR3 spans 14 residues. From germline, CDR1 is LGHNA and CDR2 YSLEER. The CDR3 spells CASSQGTGSLGYTF. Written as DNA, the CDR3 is TGCGCCAGCAGCCAAGGGACAGGCTCCCTAGGCTACACCTTC.

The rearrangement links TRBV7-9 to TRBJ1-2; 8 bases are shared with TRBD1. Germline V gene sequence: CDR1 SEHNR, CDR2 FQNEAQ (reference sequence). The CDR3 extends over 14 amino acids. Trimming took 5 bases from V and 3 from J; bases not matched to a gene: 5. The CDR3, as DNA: TGTGCCAGCAGCGACCTGGACAGGGACTATGGCTACACCTTC. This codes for CASSDLDRDYGYTF.

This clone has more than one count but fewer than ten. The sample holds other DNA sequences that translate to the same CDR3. Written as DNA, the CDR3 is TGTGCCTGGAGTGTCCGGAGTAACTATGGCTACACCTTC. Translating it yields CAWSVRSNYGYTF. This chain uses TRBV30 with TRBJ1-2; no reliable D call. Germline V gene data show CDR1 as GTSNPN and CDR2 as SVGIG (reference sequence). The CDR3 totals 13 residues. Deletions cut 0 bases from V and 1 base from J, with 6 bases between.

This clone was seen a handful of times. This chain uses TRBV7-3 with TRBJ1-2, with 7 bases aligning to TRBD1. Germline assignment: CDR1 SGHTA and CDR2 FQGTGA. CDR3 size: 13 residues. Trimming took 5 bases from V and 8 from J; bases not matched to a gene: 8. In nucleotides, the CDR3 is TGTGCCAGCAGCCGTGACAGGGCGGGAGGCTACACCTTC. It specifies CASSRDRAGGYTF.

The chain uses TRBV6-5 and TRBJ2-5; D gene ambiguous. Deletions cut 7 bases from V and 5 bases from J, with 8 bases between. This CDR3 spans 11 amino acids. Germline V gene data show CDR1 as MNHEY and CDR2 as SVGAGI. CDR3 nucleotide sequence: TGTGCCAGCAAGGCCGCGGAGACCCAGTACTTC. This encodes CASKAAETQYF.

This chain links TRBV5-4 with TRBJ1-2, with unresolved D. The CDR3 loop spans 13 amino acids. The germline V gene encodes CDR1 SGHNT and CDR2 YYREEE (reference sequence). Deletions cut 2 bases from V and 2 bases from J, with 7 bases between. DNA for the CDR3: TGTGCCAGCAGCTTCACCCTAAACTATGGCTACACCTTC. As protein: CASSFTLNYGYTF.

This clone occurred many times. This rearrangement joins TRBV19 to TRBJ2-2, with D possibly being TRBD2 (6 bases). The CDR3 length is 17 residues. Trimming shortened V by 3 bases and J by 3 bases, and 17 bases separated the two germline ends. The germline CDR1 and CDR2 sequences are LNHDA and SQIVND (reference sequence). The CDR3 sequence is CASSIGAGSGDTGELFF. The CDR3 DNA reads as TGTGCCAGTAGTATCGGGGCCGGCTCGGGGGACACCGGGGAGCTGTTTTTT.

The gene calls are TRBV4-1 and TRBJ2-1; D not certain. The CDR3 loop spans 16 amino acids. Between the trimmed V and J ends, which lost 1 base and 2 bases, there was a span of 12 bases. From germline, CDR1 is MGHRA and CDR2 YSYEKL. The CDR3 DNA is TGCGCCAGCAGCCAAGCGAATCTATTCACCTACAATGAGCAGTTCTTC. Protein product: CASSQANLFTYNEQFF.